Below, one T cell receptor (beta chain) is given with its context. This specimen comes from a study of T cell repertoires in cytomegalovirus infection. TCRdb passed the reads through MiXCR, listing each CDR3 protein once. The data contain under 200,000 distinct CDR3 sequences, 28% of them singletons. CDR1 and CDR2 from the germline V gene are ENHRY and SYGVKD. The V end was cut by 2 bases, the J end by 5 bases, with 9 bases between. This CDR3 has 13 amino acids. The chain couples TRBV10-3 to TRBJ1-2, with D maybe TRBD1 (5 bases). The sequencing input was PBMCs. The TCR was taken from a human donor in good health (CMV status not recorded). Some clones in this sample may be carry-over from other donors' samples. CDR3 region: CAISEGTSYGYTF. The DNA for the CDR3 is TGTGCCATCAGTGAGGGGACGTCATATGGCTACACCTTC.